The rows below give T cell receptor beta chains drawn from one sample of a study of blood T cell repertoires in COVID-19. Measured with immunoSEQ multiplex PCR; TCRdb has only the in-frame clones, and not every one. The sample has 70,000 to 100,000 clones, around 91% seen once. Sequenced: peripheral blood. These receptors originate from an elderly woman with active or convalescent COVID-19. The CDR3 runs from the conserved cysteine through the conserved F or W. The D gene is left open where the match is weak. Clone size is given for some rows only: seen once, a few or many times, or a class if the clone is expanded.

V gene,J gene,clone size,D gene,CDR3 DNA,CDR3 protein
TRBV7-2,TRBJ2-5,.,.,TGTGCCAGCAGCTTAGGGACTACAGGCCAACAAGAGACCCAGTACTTC,CASSLGTTGQQETQYF
TRBV9,TRBJ2-1,.,.,TGTGCCAGCAGCGTATCACTATACAATGAGCAGTTCTTC,CASSVSLYNEQFF
TRBV7-9,TRBJ2-7,.,TRBD2,TGTGCCAGCAGCTCGGGGTCGTCTAGCGGGGTCTCCTACGAGCAGTACTTC,CASSSGSSSGVSYEQYF
TRBV6-5,TRBJ1-2,.,TRBD1,TGTGCCAGCAGTTACGGACAGGGCGTGAACTATGGCTACACCTTC,CASSYGQGVNYGYTF
TRBV19,TRBJ2-7,.,.,TGTGCCAGTAGTATAGACAGACTCTCCTACGAGCAGTACTTC,CASSIDRLSYEQYF
TRBV27,TRBJ2-3,.,TRBD2,TGTGCCAGCAGTGACAACGCGGGACTAGCGGGAGGAAAGGATACGCAGTATTTT,CASSDNAGLAGGKDTQYF
TRBV9,TRBJ2-3,.,.,TGTGCCAGCAGCGTAGGGAGAGACTTAGATACGCAGTATTTT,CASSVGRDLDTQYF
TRBV7-8,TRBJ2-1,.,.,TGTGCCAGCAGCCAAACCATCCGGGACACCAACAATGAGCAGTTCTTC,CASSQTIRDTNNEQFF
TRBV16,TRBJ2-7,.,TRBD1,TGTGCCAGCAGCGGAACGGACAGGAGATTCTACGAGCAGTACTTC,CASSGTDRRFYEQYF
TRBV5-1,TRBJ2-6,.,TRBD1,TGCGCCAGCAGCCAAGGGACAGCTGTGACCAACGTCCTGACTTTC,CASSQGTAVTNVLTF
TRBV19,TRBJ1-5,.,TRBD1,TGTGCCAGTAAAGTGGACAGGGGAACATATAGCAATCAGCCCCAGCATTTT,CASKVDRGTYSNQPQHF
TRBV27,TRBJ1-1,.,TRBD1,TGTGCCAGCAGTTTAATAGGACAGGGAGGAGCTTTCTTT,CASSLIGQGGAFF
TRBV19,TRBJ1-1,.,.,TGTGCCAGTAGCTCTCCGGGACACACGAACACTGAAGCTTTCTTT,CASSSPGHTNTEAFF
TRBV9,TRBJ2-1,once,.,TGTGCCAGCAGCGTAGGACTGATAAGCTCCTACAATGAGCAGTTCTTC,CASSVGLISSYNEQFF
TRBV7-3,TRBJ2-2,.,TRBD1,TGTGCCAGCAGCTTCGGCAGGGGGACCGCGGAGCTGTTTTTT,CASSFGRGTAELFF
TRBV5-6,TRBJ2-1,.,TRBD2,TGTGCCAGCAGCCATCGGACTAGCGGAGCCTACAATGAGCAGTTCTTC,CASSHRTSGAYNEQFF
TRBV13,TRBJ1-3,.,TRBD1,TGTGCCAGCAGAAGACAGGGCTCTGGAAACACCATATATTTT,CASRRQGSGNTIYF
TRBV19,TRBJ1-2,once,TRBD1,TGTGCCAGTCTCGGGACAGAGATCTATGGCTACACCTTC,CASLGTEIYGYTF
TRBV7-9,TRBJ2-1,.,.,TGTGCCAGCAGCAACGAGCGGGCCAGCTCCTACAATGAGCAGTTCTTC,CASSNERASSYNEQFF
TRBV18,TRBJ2-5,.,.,TGTGCCAGCTCACCCGGGGTGGGAGCACAAGAGACCCAGTACTTC,CASSPGVGAQETQYF
TRBV14,TRBJ2-1,once,TRBD2,TGTGCCAGCAGTAATACGGGACTAGCGAATGAGCAGTTCTTC,CASSNTGLANEQFF
TRBV19,TRBJ1-5,.,.,TGTGCCAGTACCATCACAGGGTTAAGCAATCAGCCCCAGCATTTT,CASTITGLSNQPQHF
TRBV5-4,TRBJ2-7,.,TRBD2,TGTGCCAGCAGATCTGGGACTAACTCCTACGAGCAGTACTTC,CASRSGTNSYEQYF
TRBV29-1,TRBJ2-2,.,TRBD1,TGCAGCGTCAGTTTCAGGGGGCCCGGGGAGCTGTTTTTT,CSVSFRGPGELFF
TRBV14,TRBJ2-7,few,TRBD2,TGTGCCAGCAGCCAAAATTTCCCGGGACTAGTTGAATTCGAGCAGTACTTC,CASSQNFPGLVEFEQYF
TRBV28,TRBJ2-7,.,TRBD2,TGTGCCAGCGAGGGCAAGGGCGGGAGGGCCTACGAGCAGTACTTC,CASEGKGGRAYEQYF
TRBV28,TRBJ2-7,once,TRBD1,TGTGCCAGCAGTCCCCATCCGACAGGGAGTACCAGTGAGCAGTACTTC,CASSPHPTGSTSEQYF
TRBV15,TRBJ1-4,.,.,TGTGCCACCAGGGGCAGGGATGCAACTAATGAAAAACTGTTTTTT,CATRGRDATNEKLFF
TRBV19,TRBJ1-2,once,.,TGTGCCAGTATCGGGGGGCCCGATGGCTACACCTTC,CASIGGPDGYTF
TRBV28,TRBJ1-1,.,TRBD1,TGTGCCAGCAGTCTATCCTGGACAGGAGGAACCGGCACTGAAGCTTTCTTT,CASSLSWTGGTGTEAFF
TRBV28,TRBJ1-3,.,TRBD1,TGTGCCAGCAGGCGGACAGGGGGAGTTACTGGAAACACCATATATTTT,CASRRTGGVTGNTIYF
TRBV7-2,TRBJ1-2,once,TRBD1,TGTGCCAGCAGCGCCCGCCGGGACAGCCTAGGGGGCTACACCTTC,CASSARRDSLGGYTF
TRBV5-1,TRBJ1-4,.,.,TGCGCCAGCAGCTCTGAGTTTGCAACTAATGAAAAACTGTTTTTT,CASSSEFATNEKLFF
TRBV29-1,TRBJ2-7,.,TRBD2,TGCAGCGCCCAGATTCGGTCTAGCGGGAGCCGGGAGCAGTACTTC,CSAQIRSSGSREQYF
TRBV28,TRBJ1-6,once,TRBD1,TGTGCCAGCAGCCGTACCGGGACAGGGAGCCCCAATTCACCCCTCCACTTT,CASSRTGTGSPNSPLHF
TRBV9,TRBJ1-1,.,TRBD1,TGTGCCAGCAGCCCTACAGGGGGCACCGCTGAAGCTTTCTTT,CASSPTGGTAEAFF
TRBV18,TRBJ2-3,.,TRBD1,TGTGCCAGCTCACCACTTACAGGGGGTTCCACAGATACGCAGTATTTT,CASSPLTGGSTDTQYF
TRBV27,TRBJ2-1,.,TRBD2,TGTGCCAGCAGTATCATAGCGGGAGGGCCGGGTGAGCAGTTCTTC,CASSIIAGGPGEQFF
TRBV28,TRBJ2-1,.,.,TGTGCCAGCAGTTTTTACAGGGAGTTCAATGAGCAGTTCTTC,CASSFYREFNEQFF
TRBV27,TRBJ1-1,few,TRBD1,TGTGCCAGCAGTGGGGACAGGAACACTGAAGCTTTCTTT,CASSGDRNTEAFF
TRBV2,TRBJ2-7,.,TRBD2,TGTGCCAGCAGCCCCGGGACTACCCCGGGTCGCGAGCAGTACTTC,CASSPGTTPGREQYF
TRBV20-1,TRBJ2-5,.,.,TGCAGTGCTAGGTTCGTAGAGACCCAGTACTTC,CSARFVETQYF
TRBV27,TRBJ2-7,.,TRBD2,TGTGCCAGCAGTCCCTCGGGGCTAGCGGAAAGCGAGCAGTACTTC,CASSPSGLAESEQYF
TRBV18,TRBJ1-3,.,.,TGTGCCACTTCTGGAGCGGACTCTGGAAACACCATATATTTT,CATSGADSGNTIYF
TRBV15,TRBJ2-7,.,.,TGTGCCACCAGCAGAGGAGGTAGGGGGACCTCCTACGAGCAGTACTTC,CATSRGGRGTSYEQYF
TRBV27,TRBJ2-7,.,TRBD1,TGTGCCAGCCAGCGGACAGGGGGTTACGAGCAGTACTTC,CASQRTGGYEQYF
TRBV3-1/TRBV3-2,TRBJ1-1,.,.,TGTGCCAGCAGCCCGAAGTCCGGGACTGAAGCTTTCTTT,CASSPKSGTEAFF
TRBV3-1/TRBV3-2,TRBJ2-7,.,.,TGTGCCAGCAGCCAAGACCCCCGGCGAAGACAGGGAGGCCCCTACGAGCAGTACTTC,CASSQDPRRRQGGPYEQYF
TRBV28,TRBJ1-2,.,.,TGTGCCAGCAGTACGGAGGACTATGGCTACACCTTC,CASSTEDYGYTF